These 27 T cell receptor beta chains were all obtained from the same sample, sequenced in a study of T cells in Graves' hyperthyroidism and ophthalmopathy. Amplification targeted TCR beta CDR3 regions from RNA transcripts. The HTBI primer set was used in a first-round RT-PCR of the TCR CDR3. TCRdb ran MiXCR on the multiplex PCR reads and lists one entry per CDR3 protein. The sample has around 190,000 distinct CDR3 sequences, approximately 16% seen once. Specimen: blood. These receptors all stem from a woman between 45 and 60 years old with Graves' hyperthyroidism.

This clonotype occurred many times. The V and J genes are TRBV18 and TRBJ2-5, with D possibly being TRBD1 (5 bases). Trimming removed 5 bases at V and 2 bases at J, with 9 bases between. Germline-derived CDR1 and CDR2 are KGHSH and LQKENI. This CDR3 has 13 residues. DNA for the CDR3: TGTGCCAGCTCAAGGGGTCTTCAAGAGACCCAGTACTTC. It specifies CASSRGLQETQYF.

This clonotype has at least ten counts. The chain carries TRBV20-1 and TRBJ2-7; TRBD2 matches 16 bases. This CDR3 comprises 17 residues. Trimming cost V 5 bases and J 4 bases; bases outside gene matches: 11. Germline-derived CDR1 and CDR2 are DFQATT and SNEGSKA (reference sequence). The CDR3 spells CSALLLPGLAGGYEQYF. The CDR3, as DNA: TGCAGTGCTCTACTACTCCCGGGACTAGCGGGAGGGTACGAGCAGTACTTC.

J is TRBJ2-1 and V is TRBV7-9; TRBD1 matches at 8 bases. With 10 bases clipped from V and 0 bases from J, the junction kept 8 bases outside the gene matches. Germline V gene lookup returns CDR1 SEHNR and CDR2 FQNEAQ (reference sequence). The CDR3 is 15 amino acids. The CDR3 nucleotides read TGTGCCAACAATTTGGGGACAGGCTCCTACAATGAGCAGTTCTTC. It specifies CANNLGTGSYNEQFF.

This clonotype occurred many times. The chain is built from TRBV30 and TRBJ2-7, with TRBD2 identical over 7 bases. V lost 5 bases to trimming and J lost 2 bases; unmatched junction nucleotides: 12. CDR3 length equals 15 residues. The germline gives CDR1 GTSNPN, CDR2 SVGIG (reference sequence). In DNA, the CDR3 is TGTGCCTGGGGGAGAGGGGCTAGCGGAGCCTACGAGCAGTACTTC. Its protein product is CAWGRGASGAYEQYF.

The gene calls are TRBV6-2 or TRBV6-3 and TRBJ2-1; D assignment may be TRBD1 or TRBD2 (5 bases each). The J call is doubtful: the DNA matches TRBJ2-7 better. The CDR3 has 15 amino acids. Per germline, CDR1 MNHEY and CDR2 SVGEGT. The CDR3 nucleotides are TGTGCCAGCAGCCCCTATGGTGGGACCTACAATGAGCAGTACTTC. Its protein is CASSPYGGTYNEQYF.

This clonotype came up many times. The chain is built from TRBV6-6 and TRBJ2-7; the D gene is possibly TRBD2 (5 bases). This CDR3 contains 15 residues. Germline CDR1 is MNHNY and CDR2 is SVGAGI (reference sequence). V lost 2 bases and J lost 1, with 12 bases in between. The CDR3 spells CASSYRPGGSYEQYF. The DNA for the CDR3 is TGTGCCAGCAGTTACCGTCCGGGCGGGTCCTACGAGCAGTACTTC.

In its sample, this clonotype was seen many times. The chain is built from TRBV20-1 and TRBJ1-6, with D hard to call. The CDR3 consists of 12 residues. Germline lookup yields CDR1 DFQATT and CDR2 SNEGSKA (reference sequence). V was cut by 4 bases and J by 3 bases, with 4 bases left in between. The DNA for the CDR3 is TGCAGTGCTAAAATCTATAATTCACCCCTCCACTTT. Translating gives CSAKIYNSPLHF.

This clonotype was recorded many times. The rearrangement uses TRBV15 and TRBJ2-1, with D unclear. The CDR3 consists of 14 residues. V was shortened by 0 bases and J by 5 bases, with 8 bases between the two germline ends. From germline, CDR1 is LNHNV and CDR2 YYDKDF (reference sequence). CDR3: CATSRDRANNEQFF. CDR3 DNA: TGTGCCACCAGCAGAGACCGGGCCAACAATGAGCAGTTCTTC.

This clonotype was seen many times. The chain uses TRBV13 and TRBJ1-1; no clear D. The germline V gene has CDR1 PRHDT and CDR2 FYEKMQ (reference sequence). V shed 1 base and J shed 1 base, with 7 bases lying between them. The CDR3 extends over 14 amino acids. The CDR3 protein is CASSLDQTNTEAFF. The CDR3 coding sequence is TGTGCCAGCAGCTTAGATCAGACGAACACTGAAGCTTTCTTT.

The chain couples TRBV12-3 or TRBV12-4 to TRBJ1-1; the D is unclear. The V end was cut by 5 bases, the J end by 0 bases, with 16 bases between. CDR3 length: 16 amino acids. The DNA of the CDR3 is TGTGCCAGCAGTCCCCCGTGGGGAACAATGAACACTGAAGCTTTCTTT. Translated: CASSPPWGTMNTEAFF.

This clonotype was counted between two and nine times. V is TRBV7-9 and J is TRBJ2-1; no firm D call. The CDR3 is 12 residues long. The V gene's germline CDR1 is SEHNR and CDR2 FQNEAQ (reference sequence). Trimming pared 5 bases from V and 7 bases from J, leaving 9 bases between. The CDR3 here is CASSPRWNEQFF. DNA for the CDR3: TGTGCCAGCAGCCCCCGGTGGAATGAGCAGTTCTTC.

The rearrangement joins TRBV11-2 to TRBJ2-1; 13 bases agree with TRBD2. Germline values: CDR1 SGHAT, CDR2 FQNNGV. CDR3 size: 17 residues. V shed 6 bases and J 2 bases; nucleotides not matched to a gene: 7. Here the CDR3 DNA reads TGTGCCAGCAGGCAGACTAGCGGGAGGAGTCCCTACAATGAGCAGTTCTTC. It translates to CASRQTSGRSPYNEQFF. The entire variable domain, with the rest obtained from reference TRBV11-2 and TRBJ2-1, is as follows: EAGVAQSPRYKIIEKRQSVAFWCNPISGHATLYWYQQILGQGPKLLIQFQNNGVVDDSQLPKDRFSAERLKGVDSTLKIQPAKLEDSAVYLCASRQTSGRSPYNEQFFGPGTRLTVL.

The rearrangement links TRBV29-1 to TRBJ2-7, with 12 positions matching TRBD2. Unmatched junction bases numbered 6, after V lost 7 bases and J lost 2 bases. CDR3 length equals 14 residues. CDR1 and CDR2 (germline): SQVTM, ANQGSEA. CDR3 protein: CSAQGLAGPYEQYF. Written as DNA, the CDR3 is TGCAGCGCCCAAGGACTAGCGGGGCCCTACGAGCAGTACTTC.

Written as DNA, the CDR3 is TGCAGTGCCTGTGGACTAGCGGGAGTCCACGAGCAGTACTTC. This encodes CSACGLAGVHEQYF. The chain combines TRBV20-1 with TRBJ2-7, with 13 bases that match TRBD2. V was pared by 6 bases and J by 5 bases, with 7 bases of the junction left unmatched. CDR3 length: 14 amino acids. The germline CDR1 and CDR2 sequences are DFQATT and SNEGSKA (reference sequence).

Ten or more counts support this clonotype. CDR3 sequence reads: CASSSPGGLYNEQFF. The CDR3 bases are TGTGCCAGCAGTTCTCCGGGAGGGCTGTACAATGAGCAGTTCTTC. The chain recombines TRBV28 with TRBJ2-1, with 8 bases fitting TRBD2. The CDR3 length is 15 residues. Germline V gives CDR1 MDHEN, CDR2 SYDVKM. With V trimmed by 4 bases and J by 4 bases, 6 bases remained unmatched.

This clonotype was detected only a few times. The CDR3 region is CASSYETTTLAHNSPLHF. The CDR3, as DNA: TGCGCCAGCAGCTACGAAACAACAACACTGGCCCATAATTCACCCCTCCACTTT. V gene TRBV5-1 combines with J gene TRBJ1-6; D uncertain. The CDR3 length is 18 residues. Germline V gives CDR1 SGHRS, CDR2 YFSETQ. Trimming shortened V by 3 bases and J by 5 bases, and 21 bases separated the two germline ends.

CDR3 sequence: CAVGQGNTGELFF. The CDR3 DNA is TGTGCCGTGGGACAGGGGAACACCGGGGAGCTGTTTTTT. V gene TRBV12-3 or TRBV12-4 combines with J gene TRBJ2-2; 9 bases are a match to TRBD1. CDR3 size: 13 residues. J lost 1 base, V lost 11 bases, and 2 bases had no gene match.

This clonotype was seen repeatedly, ten times or more. J is TRBJ1-3 and V is TRBV18, with D unclear. V lost 6 bases, J lost 1 base, and 7 bases lay in between. Per germline, CDR1 KGHSH and CDR2 LQKENI. The CDR3 consists of 13 residues. DNA for the CDR3: TGTGCCAGCTCGGAGAAGTCTGGAAACACCATATATTTT. Protein: CASSEKSGNTIYF.

The chain couples TRBV28 to TRBJ2-5; 8 bases match TRBD1. This CDR3 is 14 amino acids long. Trimming took 5 bases from V and 4 from J; bases not matched to a gene: 6. CDR1 and CDR2 from the germline V gene are MDHEN and SYDVKM. The CDR3 reads CASSKDRVGETQYF. In DNA, the CDR3 is TGTGCCAGCAGTAAGGACAGGGTGGGAGAGACCCAGTACTTC.

This clonotype was observed a handful of times. The chain links TRBV27 to TRBJ2-2; D ambiguous. Trimming cost V 8 bases and J 4 bases, with 11 bases left between them. The length of the CDR3 is 13 residues. Germline lookup yields CDR1 MNHEY and CDR2 SMNVEV (reference sequence). The CDR3 bases are TGTGCCAGCGCCATGGGGTCCACCGGGGAGCTGTTTTTT. This sequence encodes CASAMGSTGELFF.

This clonotype was counted many times. The gene calls are TRBV27 and TRBJ1-2, with a possible D match to TRBD1 (5 bases). This CDR3 region has 15 residues. V was pared by 5 bases and J by 6 bases, with 19 bases between. The germline gives CDR1 MNHEY, CDR2 SMNVEV (reference sequence). CDR3 in amino acids: CASSRTQDMAHGYTF. The CDR3 DNA reads TGTGCCAGCAGTCGTACCCAGGACATGGCCCATGGCTACACCTTC.

V and J are TRBV27 and TRBJ2-5; the D gene is possibly TRBD1 (5 bases). The CDR3 has 12 residues. Trimming took off 2 bases at V and 7 bases at J, with 8 bases between the two ends. The V gene's germline CDR1 is MNHEY and CDR2 SMNVEV (reference sequence). The chain's CDR3 is CASSLIRGTQYF. CDR3 nucleotides: TGTGCCAGCAGTTTAATAAGGGGGACCCAGTACTTC.

The sample holds many counts of this clonotype. The V gene is TRBV15, the J gene TRBJ1-2, with unresolved D. This CDR3 contains 11 residues. Germline V gene data show CDR1 as LNHNV and CDR2 as YYDKDF (reference sequence). Trimming cost V 9 bases and J 1 base, with 6 bases left between them. Here the CDR3 reads CATSNNYGYTF. CDR3 DNA sequence: TGTGCCACATCCAATAACTATGGCTACACCTTC.

This clonotype was detected ten times or more. The gene calls are TRBV12-3 or TRBV12-4 and TRBJ1-1; D gene unclear. The CDR3 contains 14 residues. With 8 bases removed from V and 0 bases from J, the gap between germline ends came to 13 bases. CDR3 coding DNA: TGTGCCAGCTCCATAAGCTCCATGAACACTGAAGCTTTCTTT. Protein: CASSISSMNTEAFF.

This clonotype appeared many times. This chain connects TRBV7-8 to TRBJ2-1, with 7 bases that match TRBD1. V trimming: 4 bases; J trimming: 14 bases; junction bases outside the gene matches: 11. The CDR3 consists of 13 residues. Germline CDR1 reads SGHVS; CDR2 reads FQNEAQ. CDR3 in amino acids: CASSSTKQGLEFF. CDR3 bases: TGTGCCAGCAGCTCGACAAAACAGGGGTTGGAGTTCTTC.

This clonotype was seen repeatedly, ten times or more. The chain employs TRBV28 and TRBJ1-2; TRBD1 is a possible D gene (5 bases). Germline CDR1 and CDR2: MDHEN and SYDVKM. This CDR3 region has 13 residues. V lost 2 bases, J lost 13 bases, and 17 bases lay in between. For the CDR3, the DNA is TGTGCCAGCAGTTTAGGTGGGACGATCTCGGGCACCTTC. This gives the protein CASSLGGTISGTF.

V and J are TRBV19 and TRBJ2-3, with D uncertain. V lost 7 bases to trimming and J lost 5 bases, with 13 bases between them. The germline V gene encodes CDR1 LNHDA and CDR2 SQIVND (reference sequence). The CDR3 extends over 13 amino acids. This chain's CDR3 is CASMGFMGDTQYF. CDR3 in DNA: TGTGCCAGTATGGGATTCATGGGAGATACGCAGTATTTT.